The 26 T cell receptor beta chains in this list originate from one sample, sequenced in a study of low-dose radiotherapy and immunotherapy resistance in tumors. As to time point: after trial treatment. Indicated treatment: LDRT plus nivolumab, ipilimumab, low-dose cyclophosphamide and aspirin (RACIN trial). TRAV and TRBV primers primed cDNA for both TCRalpha and TCRbeta. The TCRs were subjected to amplification over 20 PCR cycles employing a constant-region primer in conjunction with a V-primer adapter. TCRdb fed the reads into MiXCR, producing one record per CDR3 protein. The sample records under 70,000 distinct CDR3 sequences, approximately 22% being singletons. The material sequenced was PBMCs, taken after low-dose radiotherapy plus immunotherapy. The receptors were gathered from a male donor with prostate cancer.

The J gene is TRBJ2-5, the V gene TRBV7-2; 7 positions match TRBD1. The junction had 13 bases not matched to a gene; V was cut back by 10 bases and J by 5 bases. Germline V CDR1 and CDR2: SGHTA, FQGNSA. The CDR3 totals 14 residues. The CDR3 reads CANRLDRAHETQYF. The CDR3, as DNA: TGTGCCAACAGGTTAGACAGGGCCCATGAGACCCAGTACTTC.

This clonotype came up many times. The chain combines TRBV6-6 with TRBJ2-3; D is possibly TRBD2 (6 bases). Germline V gives CDR1 MNHNY, CDR2 SVGAGI (reference sequence). The CDR3 has 13 residues. Trimming pared 5 bases from V and 4 bases from J, leaving 10 bases between. The CDR3 DNA reads TGTGCCAGCAGTGGGGGGACGTCAGATACGCAGTATTTT. It translates to CASSGGTSDTQYF.

The J gene is TRBJ2-5, the V gene TRBV19; 11 positions agree with TRBD2. The germline V gene encodes CDR1 LNHDA and CDR2 SQIVND (reference sequence). The CDR3 loop spans 16 amino acids. V lost 5 bases to trimming and J lost 1 base; unmatched junction nucleotides: 6. CDR3 in DNA: TGTGCCAGTAGTCCAGTGGGACTAGCGGTCCAAGAGACCCAGTACTTC. It specifies CASSPVGLAVQETQYF.

This clonotype was found many times. The chain has TRBV20-1 and TRBJ2-1; weak D call: TRBD2 (6 bases). The CDR3 spans 15 residues. Germline values: CDR1 DFQATT, CDR2 SNEGSKA (reference sequence). V gave up 1 base and J gave up 9 bases, with 19 bases separating them. This CDR3 reads CSARGGQSAGSEQFF. The CDR3 DNA reads as TGCAGTGCTAGAGGAGGGCAGAGTGCGGGATCTGAGCAGTTCTTC.

Worth noting for this clonotype: A far larger clone is just one base off, so this is likely a read error. The gene calls are TRBV20-1 and TRBJ2-1, with a tentative D call TRBD2 (5 bases). CDR1 and CDR2 (germline): DFQATT, SNEGSKA (reference sequence). Trimming removed 5 bases from V and 13 bases from J, with 21 bases in between. CDR3 size: 13 residues. CDR3 amino acids: CSADTLAKNIQFF. CDR3 sequence (DNA): TGCAGTGCTGATACGCTAGCCAAAAACATTCAGTTCTTC.

This clonotype occurred a few times. The V and J genes are TRBV30 and TRBJ2-7; tentatively, D is TRBD2 (5 bases). Germline CDR1 is GTSNPN and CDR2 is SVGIG (reference sequence). V lost 4 bases and J 5 bases, leaving 15 bases between the germline ends. The CDR3 runs to 13 residues. This CDR3 is CAWTHTRVHEQYF. CDR3 DNA: TGTGCCTGGACCCATACTAGAGTCCACGAGCAGTACTTC.

This clonotype was recorded at least ten times. The chain joins TRBV14 to TRBJ2-7, with 9 bases that match TRBD2. The CDR3 covers 13 residues. Losses at the gene ends were 2 bases for V and 13 bases for J; bases not matched to a gene: 9. Germline CDR1 is SGHDN and CDR2 is FVKESK. The CDR3 protein is CASSQSAAGGRYF. DNA for the CDR3: TGTGCCAGCAGCCAATCAGCAGCGGGAGGACGCTACTTC. Based on the CDR3 plus reference TRBV14 and TRBJ2-7, the full variable domain is EAGVTQFPSHSVIEKGQTVTLRCDPISGHDNLYWYRRVMGKEIKFLLHFVKESKQDESGMPNNRFLAERTGGTYSTLKVQPAELEDSGVYFCASSQSAAGGRYFGPGTRLTVT.

At least ten counts were recorded for this clonotype. This chain connects TRBV21-1 to TRBJ2-6; TRBD1 was called by the table and not checked on the DNA. TRBV21-1 is noted as a pseudogene. The CDR3 sequence is 18 residues long. For the CDR3, the DNA is TGTGCCAGCAGCTACCGGGACAGGGGGTGTCTGGGGGCCAACGTCCTGACTTTC. Residues: CASSYRDRGCLGANVLTF.

This clonotype was observed at least ten times. The chain couples TRBV4-1 to TRBJ1-5; the D gene is possibly TRBD1 (5 bases). The CDR3 contains 16 residues. V shed 0 bases and J shed 5 bases, with 14 bases lying between them. The germline V gene has CDR1 MGHRA and CDR2 YSYEKL. The CDR3 spells CASSQEYTQGYQPQHF. The CDR3 nucleotides are TGCGCCAGCAGCCAAGAGTACACGCAGGGTTATCAGCCCCAGCATTTT.

Notes on this clonotype: A far larger clone is off by one base, so a read error is likely. J is TRBJ2-5 and V is TRBV10-3; D not certain. This CDR3 has 14 amino acids. Germline assignment: CDR1 ENHRY and CDR2 SYGVKD. CDR3 amino acids: CASSPGAPQETQYF. DNA for the CDR3: TGTGCCAGCAGTCCCGGAGCACCCCAAGAGACCCAGTACTTC.

This clonotype has at least ten counts. This sequence joins TRBV14 and TRBJ2-7, with 8 positions matching TRBD1. CDR3 length: 15 residues. The V segment lost 5 bases and the J segment 4 bases; nucleotides outside the gene matches: 10. Per the germline V gene, CDR1 is SGHDN and CDR2 is FVKESK. CDR3 in DNA: TGTGCCAGCAGCTATGGGACAGGACCCCTTTACGAGCAGTACTTC. This gives the protein CASSYGTGPLYEQYF.

Note on this clonotype: The likely explanation is a read error, given a far larger clone one base away. This rearrangement joins TRBV5-3 to TRBJ2-2; 10 bases agree with TRBD2. TRBV5-3 carries the ORF label, with uncertain function. V lost 0 bases and J lost 2; bases outside the gene matches: 4. This CDR3 spans 17 amino acids. The CDR3 region has the DNA TGTGCCAGAAGCTTGGGACTAGCGGGTAGAAACACCGGGGAGCTGTTTTTT. It encodes CARSLGLAGRNTGELFF.

This clonotype was observed many times. The V call is TRBV6-2 or TRBV6-3, the J call TRBJ2-2; D unclear. V was trimmed by 0 bases and J by 5 bases, leaving 10 bases between them. This CDR3 contains 15 residues. Per the germline V gene, CDR1 is MNHEY and CDR2 is SVGEGT. CDR3 DNA sequence: TGTGCCAGCAGTTACTCTGTACGCTGGACCGGGGAGCTGTTTTTT. Its translation: CASSYSVRWTGELFF.

This clonotype was seen at least ten times. This sequence joins TRBV5-5 and TRBJ2-1; a weak D match, TRBD2 (7 bases). CDR1 is SGHKS and CDR2 is YYEKEE in the germline V gene (reference sequence). The CDR3 length is 15 residues. V gave up 4 bases and J gave up 7 bases, with 18 bases separating them. For the CDR3, the DNA is TGTGCCAGCAGCGGGGGTGGCGGGGGCTTAAATGAGCAGTTCTTC. Protein sequence: CASSGGGGGLNEQFF.

This clonotype was detected a few times. The chain is built from TRBV7-3 and TRBJ2-5; 9 bases are a match to TRBD2. The germline gives CDR1 SGHTA, CDR2 FQGTGA. The CDR3 is 16 amino acids. The V and J ends lost 2 bases and 1 base, in that order; junction bases with no gene match: 5. CDR3: CASSLGSGGFQETQYF. CDR3 sequence (DNA): TGTGCCAGCAGCTTAGGCAGCGGGGGGTTCCAAGAGACCCAGTACTTC.

This clonotype was seen repeatedly, ten times or more. The rearrangement uses TRBV20-1 and TRBJ2-3; 9 nucleotides line up with TRBD2. This CDR3 has 16 residues. The ends lost 1 base at V and 5 bases at J; junction bases unmatched: 10. CDR1 is DFQATT, CDR2 SNEGSKA, per germline (reference sequence). The CDR3 is CSARGAAGGPVDTQYF. The CDR3 DNA reads TGCAGTGCTAGAGGAGCGGCGGGGGGGCCTGTAGATACGCAGTATTTT.

This clonotype was found many times. The rearrangement joins TRBV7-2 to TRBJ2-3; a weak D match, TRBD2 (7 bases). CDR1 and CDR2 (germline): SGHTA, FQGNSA. CDR3 length: 15 residues. Trimming took off 1 base at V and 5 bases at J, with 13 bases between the two ends. The CDR3 loop reads CASSLVAGALDTQYF. CDR3 DNA: TGTGCCAGCAGCTTAGTGGCGGGGGCGTTAGATACGCAGTATTTT.

This clonotype showed up just once. A far larger clone differs by one base, so this is likely a read error. V is TRBV29-1 and J is TRBJ2-1; either TRBD1 or TRBD2 may fit D (5 bases each). This CDR3 has 12 amino acids. Germline V gene lookup returns CDR1 SQVTM and CDR2 ANQGSEA. V lost 7 bases, J lost 10 bases, and 17 bases lay in between. This chain's CDR3 is CSAGTAAYEQFF. CDR3 in DNA: TGCAGCGCCGGGACGGCAGCCTACGAGCAGTTCTTC.

Many counts were recorded for this clonotype. The chain employs TRBV7-9 and TRBJ1-5, with D possibly matching TRBD1 (6 bases). From germline, CDR1 is SEHNR and CDR2 FQNEAQ (reference sequence). Between the trimmed V and J ends, which lost 1 base and 4 bases, there was a span of 11 bases. This CDR3 has 15 residues. The CDR3 loop is CASSLGQGRNQPQHF. The DNA of the CDR3 is TGTGCCAGCAGCTTAGGGCAGGGGAGAAATCAGCCCCAGCATTTT.

Comments on this clonotype: Since a far larger clone is one base different, this is likely a read error. The V and J genes are TRBV12-3 or TRBV12-4 and TRBJ2-7; D possibly corresponds to TRBD1 (5 bases). V was trimmed by 5 bases and J by 7 bases, leaving 21 bases between them. The CDR3 sequence is 15 residues long. CDR3 bases: TGTGCCAGCAGTGCGACCGGACAATTAAAAAATGAGCAGTACTTC. Its protein is CASSATGQLKNEQYF.

This clonotype appeared many times. The rearrangement uses TRBV5-1 and TRBJ1-1; 7 bases fit TRBD1. The CDR3 has 15 amino acids. V was pared by 4 bases and J by 5 bases, with 11 bases of the junction left unmatched. Germline V gene sequence: CDR1 SGHRS, CDR2 YFSETQ. The CDR3 reads CASSPEQGRDTEAFF. CDR3 in DNA: TGCGCCAGCAGCCCAGAACAGGGGCGGGATACTGAAGCTTTCTTT.

This clonotype has at least ten counts. This chain connects TRBV7-9 to TRBJ1-1, with 9 nucleotides matching TRBD1. With V trimmed by 6 bases and J by 5 bases, 4 bases remained unmatched. Germline V gene data show CDR1 as SEHNR and CDR2 as FQNEAQ (reference sequence). This CDR3 has 13 amino acids. The CDR3 bases are TGTGCCAGCAGTTCGGGACAGGGAACTGAAGCTTTCTTT. Its protein is CASSSGQGTEAFF.

This clonotype was picked up many times. The chain has TRBV4-3 and TRBJ2-7; 9 bases align to TRBD1. With 4 bases clipped from V and 6 bases from J, the junction kept 4 bases outside the gene matches. Germline values: CDR1 LGHNA, CDR2 YSLEER. This CDR3 region has 13 residues. CDR3 coding DNA: TGCGCCAGCAGCCCAACAGGGGGCTCCGAGCAGTACTTC. Amino acids: CASSPTGGSEQYF.

This clonotype was seen ten or more times. This sequence joins TRBV29-1 and TRBJ2-5; 11 nucleotides agree with TRBD2. In germline, CDR1 is SQVTM, CDR2 ANQGSEA. V dropped 8 bases and J dropped 1; count of bases not matched to a gene: 6. The CDR3 loop spans 14 amino acids. CDR3 in amino acids: CSWAGTSGQETQYF. The CDR3 DNA is TGCAGCTGGGCCGGGACTAGCGGCCAAGAGACCCAGTACTTC.

This clonotype was observed many times. The J gene is TRBJ1-1, the V gene TRBV5-8; D may be TRBD1 (6 bases). V was shortened by 1 base and J by 2 bases, with 12 bases between the two germline ends. The length of the CDR3 is 15 residues. Germline values: CDR1 SGHTS, CDR2 YDEGEE. DNA for the CDR3: TGTGCCAGCAGCTTGTTCGGGGGCGGTAACACTGAAGCTTTCTTT. Amino acid sequence: CASSLFGGGNTEAFF.

This clonotype was seen once. The chain uses TRBV20-1 and TRBJ2-1; D might be TRBD1 (5 bases). Per the germline V gene, CDR1 is DFQATT and CDR2 is SNEGSKA (reference sequence). V was trimmed by 3 bases and J by 10 bases, leaving 19 bases between them. The CDR3 covers 14 residues. CDR3: CSASFDSISYEQFF. The DNA for the CDR3 is TGCAGTGCTAGCTTCGACAGCATCTCCTACGAGCAGTTCTTC.